This T cell receptor beta chain was obtained from a study of T-cell reconstitution after alpha-beta-depleted transplantation in children. Library preparation (for TCRbeta) was performed with unique molecular identifiers. Via MiXCR, TCRdb re-called the PCR reads, giving one row per CDR3 protein. The sample consists of hundreds of thousands of distinct CDR3 sequences, 15% to 20% of them appearing once. The CDR3 is 13 residues long. The germline CDR1 and CDR2 sequences are KGHSH and LQKENI. V was trimmed by 3 bases and J by 4 bases, leaving 10 bases between them. This material consisted of PBMCs, mostly from graft donor cells, taken 360 days after TCRalphabeta/CD19-depleted stem cell transplant. This receptor was identified in a boy under three years old who had a stem cell transplant for Wiskott-Aldrich syndrome, so the T cells may come from the graft donor. The chain uses TRBV18 and TRBJ2-7; no clear D gene. CDR3 DNA: TGTGCCAGCTCACCGGCCTCGTTATACGAGCAGTACTTC. It codes for CASSPASLYEQYF.